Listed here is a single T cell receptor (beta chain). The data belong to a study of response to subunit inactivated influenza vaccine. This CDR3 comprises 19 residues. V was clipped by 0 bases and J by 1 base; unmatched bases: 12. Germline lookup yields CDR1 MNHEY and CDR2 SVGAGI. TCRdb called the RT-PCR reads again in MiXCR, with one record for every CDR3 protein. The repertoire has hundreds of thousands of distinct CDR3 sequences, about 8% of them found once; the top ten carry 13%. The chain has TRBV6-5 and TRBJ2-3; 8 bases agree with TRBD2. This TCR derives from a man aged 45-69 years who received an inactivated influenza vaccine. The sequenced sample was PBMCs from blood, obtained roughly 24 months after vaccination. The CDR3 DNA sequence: TGTGCCAGCAGTTACTCGGGCCCTTCGGGGCGGGGGGGCACAGATACGCAGTATTTT. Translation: CASSYSGPSGRGGTDTQYF.